These T cell receptor beta chains were read from a single sample in a study of molecular identifiers for immune sequencing clone quantification. Using its own MiXCR run on the PCR reads, TCRdb lists one record per CDR3 protein. The repertoire holds approximately 630,000 distinct CDR3 sequences, with 25% as singletons. Sequencing used naive CD8+ T cells from blood, with Jurkat cell RNA spiked in. These TCRs come from a human donor in good health. Some libraries in this study had Jurkat cell RNA spiked in. Each CDR3 is given with its conserved first and last residue. The D gene is left open where the match is weak. Not every row has a clone size; where given, it reads once, few, many or a size class.

v_gene	d_gene	abundance	j_gene	CDR3nt	CDR3aa
TRBV27	TRBD1	NA	TRBJ2-2	TGTGCCAGCAGTGCCGGGACAGGGATTGGCACCGGGGAGCTGTTTTTT	CASSAGTGIGTGELFF
TRBV6-2/TRBV6-3	TRBD1	NA	TRBJ2-6	TGTGCCAGCAGTTACTCCTCTTTTGGGGGACAGGGGGCTGGGGCCAACGTCCTGACTTTC	CASSYSSFGGQGAGANVLTF
TRBV12-5	NA	many	TRBJ2-7	TGTGCTAGTGGCGAAGAAGGGAGAATCCCACCGGAGCAGTACTTC	CASGEEGRIPPEQYF
TRBV4-1	NA	NA	TRBJ2-3	TGCGCCAGCAGCCAAGTTGACGGAGACGGAGATACGCAGTATTTT	CASSQVDGDGDTQYF
TRBV11-1	NA	NA	TRBJ1-2	TGTGCCAGCAGTCAAATGGGAGATTCTTATGGCTACACCTTC	CASSQMGDSYGYTF
TRBV12-3/TRBV12-4	TRBD2	many	TRBJ2-7	TGTGCCAGCACCAGTGTTTCGGCGGGGGGATCCGAGCAGTACTTC	CASTSVSAGGSEQYF
TRBV27	TRBD1	NA	TRBJ1-5	TGTGCCAGTTCTCCCGGGACAGGGGCCAATCAGCCCCAGCATTTT	CASSPGTGANQPQHF
TRBV6-2/TRBV6-3	NA	NA	TRBJ2-7	TGTGCCAGCAGTTACATTGCAGGGACCGAGCAGTACTTC	CASSYIAGTEQYF
TRBV6-2/TRBV6-3	NA	NA	TRBJ2-7	TGTGCCAGCAGTCCCGGGACTTTCTACGAGCAGTACTTC	CASSPGTFYEQYF
TRBV5-4	NA	few	TRBJ1-2	TGTGCCAGCAGCTCATCAGGCAGGACTTATGGCTACACCTTC	CASSSSGRTYGYTF
TRBV19	NA	NA	TRBJ2-2	TGTGCCAGTTCTTGGCTCTCGGCCGGGGAGCTGTTTTTT	CASSWLSAGELFF
TRBV29-1	NA	many	TRBJ2-3	TGCAGCGTTGGCAGAGACACAGATACGCAGTATTTT	CSVGRDTDTQYF
TRBV19	NA	once	TRBJ1-1	TGTGCCAGTAGTACCGGACGGATGAACACTGAAGCTTTCTTT	CASSTGRMNTEAFF
TRBV4-2	TRBD1	many	TRBJ2-4	TGTGCCAGCAGCACCGAGACAGGGTACCAAAACATTCAGTACTTC	CASSTETGYQNIQYF
TRBV9	TRBD2	few	TRBJ2-1	TGTGCCAGCAGCGTGGAGGGACTAGCTGGCAATGAGCAGTTCTTC	CASSVEGLAGNEQFF
TRBV5-1	NA	few	TRBJ2-5	TGCGCCAGCAGCGGGGTTGATTGGGGGGGCCACAAATTGAAAGAGACCCAGTACTTC	CASSGVDWGGHKLKETQYF
TRBV6-6	TRBD2	few	TRBJ2-1	TGTGCCAGCAGTTCCTCGACTAGCGGGGGGGGCAATGAGCAGTTCTTC	CASSSSTSGGGNEQFF
TRBV6-1	TRBD1	few	TRBJ2-1	TGTGCCAGCAGTGAAGCGGTACAGGGGGTTTACAATGAGCAGTTCTTC	CASSEAVQGVYNEQFF
TRBV4-1	NA	few	TRBJ2-7	TGCGCCAGCAGCCAAGACGGAGACTACTACGAGCAGTACTTC	CASSQDGDYYEQYF
TRBV3-1	NA	few	TRBJ2-7	TGTGCCAGCGTATTAGCGGAGACCAACTACGAGCAGTACTTC	CASVLAETNYEQYF
TRBV9	NA	NA	TRBJ2-2	TGTGCCAGCAGCGTAGACGGTGGCCACCGGGAGCTGTTTTTT	CASSVDGGHRELFF
TRBV5-6	NA	many	TRBJ2-3	TGTGCCAGCAGCCTGGGACTTGAAAGCACAGATACGCAGTATTTT	CASSLGLESTDTQYF
TRBV7-9	NA	NA	TRBJ1-2	TGTGCCAGCAGCTCCGGGATCCTAAACTATGGCTACACCTTC	CASSSGILNYGYTF
TRBV10-3	NA	many	TRBJ1-5	TGTGCCATCAGCGACCTGGACAGTCACAATCAGCCCCAGCATTTT	CAISDLDSHNQPQHF
TRBV19	NA	many	TRBJ2-3	TGTGCCAGTGCAGCGTTCGGGGGTAGCACAGATACGCAGTATTTT	CASAAFGGSTDTQYF
TRBV6-5	TRBD2	many	TRBJ2-5	TGTGCCAGCGAGTCGGCGGGGGATGAGACCCAGTACTTC	CASESAGDETQYF
TRBV7-2	NA	many	TRBJ1-6	TGTGCCAGCAGTCCCCGAAGCGGGTCACCCCTCCACTTT	CASSPRSGSPLHF
TRBV6-5	NA	NA	TRBJ1-2	TGTGCCAGCAGACCCACTCGACAGGAAATATACTATGGCTACACCTTC	CASRPTRQEIYYGYTF
TRBV27	NA	many	TRBJ2-5	TGTGCCAGCAGTTCCCACCCAGCGGGTCAAGAGACCCAGTACTTC	CASSSHPAGQETQYF
TRBV30	NA	NA	TRBJ1-1	TGTGCCTGGAGTGAGGGAGTAGGGCCTGAAGCTTTCTTT	CAWSEGVGPEAFF
TRBV13	NA	many	TRBJ1-5	TGTGCCAGCAGCTTGGGGATCTTAAGCAATCAGCCCCAGCATTTT	CASSLGILSNQPQHF
TRBV5-1	NA	few	TRBJ2-7	TGCGCCAGCAGCCACAGTCAGGGTGGAACTTACGAGCAGTACTTC	CASSHSQGGTYEQYF
TRBV29-1	TRBD1	NA	TRBJ1-3	TGCAGCGCCCAAGGGACAGGGGGCTTTGGAAACACCATATATTTT	CSAQGTGGFGNTIYF
TRBV12-3/TRBV12-4	NA	few	TRBJ2-5	TGTGCCAGCAGTTTAGGGACCATTAGTGAGACCCAGTACTTC	CASSLGTISETQYF
TRBV19	NA	once	TRBJ2-3	TGTGCCAGTAGCCCCCTAACACCCCAGGGTACAGATGCGCAGTATTTT	CASSPLTPQGTDAQYF
TRBV28	TRBD1	NA	TRBJ2-7	TGTGCCAGCAGTTTTATCTCTCTGGAGGACAGGAGCTCCTACGAGCAGTACTTC	CASSFISLEDRSSYEQYF
TRBV20-1	TRBD1	NA	TRBJ2-1	TGCAGTGCCAGGCAAAACGACAGGGGGAGTGAGCAGTTCTTC	CSARQNDRGSEQFF
TRBV7-9	TRBD1	NA	TRBJ2-1	TGTGCCAGCAGCGTCGCACAGGGGGCCCCGATCTCCTACAATGAGCAGTTCTTC	CASSVAQGAPISYNEQFF
TRBV2	TRBD2	many	TRBJ2-3	TGTGCCAGCCCCGGGACTAGAGGCACAGATACGCAGTATTTT	CASPGTRGTDTQYF
TRBV6-5	TRBD1	many	TRBJ1-1	TGTGCCAGCAGTTACTTCGGACAGGGGGGGACTGAAGCTTTCTTT	CASSYFGQGGTEAFF
TRBV27	TRBD2	few	TRBJ2-5	TGTGCCAGCAGTTTATCCGGGGTAGCGGGAGGGCCAAACCAAGAGACCCAGTACTTC	CASSLSGVAGGPNQETQYF
TRBV4-1	TRBD2	many	TRBJ2-7	TGCGCCAGCAGCCAAGATATGATAGCGGGGGGTCCCGGCGAGCAGTACTTC	CASSQDMIAGGPGEQYF